The 13 T cell receptor beta chains below all came from one sample that was sequenced in a study of T cell responses to AZD1222 COVID-19 vaccine. Some clones are missing from TCRdb's copy, which holds only in-frame ones; the method was immunoSEQ multiplex PCR. The sample carries some 130,000 clones, 80% to 90% recorded once. This specimen was peripheral blood, taken on day 0 of AZD1222 vaccination. All receptors derive from an adult in good health.

The chain uses TRBV28 and TRBJ2-2, with D tentatively TRBD1 or TRBD2 (5 bases each). The CDR3 consists of 14 residues. The V and J ends lost 9 bases and 2 bases respectively, with 13 bases between them. Germline CDR1 and CDR2: MDHEN and SYDVKM. DNA of the CDR3: TGTGCCAGTATCCGGGACGGCAACACCGGGGAGCTGTTTTTT. Encoded protein: CASIRDGNTGELFF.

Only one count was recorded for this clone. This chain joins TRBV5-8 and TRBJ2-3; D remains unclear. This CDR3 has 15 residues. V was pared by 0 bases and J by 2 bases, with 10 bases between. The germline V gene encodes CDR1 SGHTS and CDR2 YDEGEE. The CDR3 is CASSLGLKITDTQYF. The DNA of the CDR3 is TGTGCCAGCAGCTTGGGACTGAAGATCACAGATACGCAGTATTTT.

This clone occurred a few times. V and J are TRBV11-3 and TRBJ2-2, with D unclear. The CDR3 runs 13 residues. With 2 bases removed from V and 6 bases from J, the gap between germline ends came to 7 bases. CDR1 is SGHNT and CDR2 is YENEEA in the germline V gene. The CDR3 spells CASSLRDPGELFF. The CDR3, as DNA: TGTGCCAGCAGCTTAAGGGATCCCGGGGAGCTGTTTTTT.

This clone was found once. This rearrangement joins TRBV6-5 to TRBJ1-2, with 7 bases fitting TRBD1. In germline, CDR1 is MNHEY, CDR2 SVGAGI. Losses at the gene ends were 4 bases for V and 4 bases for J; bases not matched to a gene: 9. The CDR3 runs 15 residues. The CDR3 reads CASSSLRGVSYGYTF. Here the CDR3 DNA reads TGTGCCAGCAGTTCGCTCAGGGGGGTCTCCTATGGCTACACCTTC.

This rearrangement joins TRBV19 to TRBJ1-2; TRBD1 aligns across 8 bases. V trimming: 7 bases; J trimming: 4 bases; junction bases outside the gene matches: 8. The CDR3 has 14 residues. The V gene's germline CDR1 is LNHDA and CDR2 SQIVND (reference sequence). This CDR3 is CASKEDRDIYGYTF. Written as DNA, the CDR3 is TGTGCCAGTAAAGAGGACAGGGACATCTATGGCTACACCTTC.

This clone occurred a few times. The chain uses TRBV28 and TRBJ1-2; the D gene is possibly TRBD1 (6 bases). The ends were cut back, 3 bases at V and 7 bases at J, with 15 bases in the middle. Germline V gene lookup returns CDR1 MDHEN and CDR2 SYDVKM. The CDR3 totals 14 residues. CDR3 sequence: CASSLGAGRVGYTF. The CDR3 DNA follows: TGTGCCAGCAGTTTGGGGGCGGGGAGGGTTGGCTACACCTTC.

This clone was counted a single time. This rearrangement joins TRBV30 to TRBJ2-7; D might be TRBD2 (6 bases). Germline CDR1 reads GTSNPN; CDR2 reads SVGIG (reference sequence). Trimming pared 4 bases from V and 1 base from J, leaving 11 bases between. CDR3 length: 13 residues. The CDR3 region has the DNA TGTGCCTGGATTGGGGCGGGATCCTACGAGCAGTACTTC. Translating it yields CAWIGAGSYEQYF.

J is TRBJ1-2 and V is TRBV29-1; 9 nucleotides match TRBD1. Trimming took 7 bases from V and 7 from J; bases not matched to a gene: 10. The germline CDR1 and CDR2 sequences are SQVTM and ANQGSEA. There are 13 residues in the CDR3. The DNA of the CDR3 is TGCAGCGCCTGGGGACAGGGAGTCTCTGGCTACACCTTC. This encodes CSAWGQGVSGYTF.

The sample holds a few counts of this clone. The chain uses TRBV25-1 and TRBJ2-1; D call uncertain. The germline V gene encodes CDR1 MGHDK and CDR2 SYGVNS. V was trimmed by 4 bases and J by 5 bases, leaving 15 bases between them. The CDR3 loop spans 15 amino acids. The CDR3 region has the DNA TGTGCCAGCAGTGTGGACGCCGCGGCGGACAATGAGCAGTTCTTC. Translation gives CASSVDAAADNEQFF.

The chain employs TRBV30 and TRBJ2-1; the match to TRBD2 covers 12 bases. The CDR3 is 15 amino acids. The junction had 7 bases not matched to a gene; V was cut back by 3 bases and J by 7 bases. Germline CDR1 GTSNPN, CDR2 SVGIG (reference sequence). CDR3 bases: TGTGCCTGGAGACGACTAGCGGGAGTTGTTAATGAGCAGTTCTTC. This gives the protein CAWRRLAGVVNEQFF.

This clone was detected only a few times. The chain links TRBV14 to TRBJ2-6; D is ambiguous. V was shortened by 0 bases and J by 2 bases, with 8 bases between the two germline ends. Looked up from germline, CDR1 is SGHDN and CDR2 is FVKESK. The CDR3 is 16 amino acids. The CDR3 region is CASSQDRVPGANVLTF. CDR3 DNA: TGTGCCAGCAGCCAAGATCGTGTCCCTGGGGCCAACGTCCTGACTTTC.

The chain employs TRBV9 and TRBJ2-3; perhaps D is TRBD1 or TRBD2 (7 bases each). Germline V CDR1 and CDR2: SGDLS, YYNGEE. The CDR3 covers 15 residues. The V end lost 6 bases, the J end lost 2 bases, and 16 bases lay between the germline ends. CDR3 nucleotide sequence: TGTGCCAGCACCCAGGGGGGGGCGCCCACAGATACGCAGTATTTT. This codes for CASTQGGAPTDTQYF. Full variable domain (remainder filled in from reference TRBV9 and TRBJ2-3): DSGVTQTPKHLITATGQRVTLRCSPRSGDLSVYWYQQSLDQGLQFLIQYYNGEERAKGNILERFSAQQFPDLHSELNLSSLELGDSALYFCASTQGGAPTDTQYFGPGTRLTVL.

CDR3 amino acids: CASSSPLRQDDNSPLHF. DNA of the CDR3: TGTGCCAGCAGTTCGCCCCTGAGACAGGATGATAATTCACCCCTCCACTTT. The chain carries TRBV28 and TRBJ1-6, with D tentatively TRBD1 (6 bases). This CDR3 is built from 17 residues. V was shortened by 4 bases and J by 5 bases, with 18 bases between the two germline ends. Germline lookup yields CDR1 MDHEN and CDR2 SYDVKM.